Listed here is a single T cell receptor beta chain. The antigen remains unidentified. Between the trimmed V and J ends, which lost 5 bases and 1 base, there was a span of 8 bases. The CDR3 spans 13 residues. Germline values: CDR1 MGHDK, CDR2 SYGVNS. This sample stems from a study of beta chain features in type 1 diabetes. Study-level findings and limits: Lower insertion and higher deletion counts appeared at VDJ junctions in type 1 diabetes patients. For Type 1 diabetes patients, all four CD4+ subsets carried TCRB CDR3s that were moderately but significantly shorter.

Reverse transcribing all isolated RNA meant expressed TCRB transcripts were sequenced. TCRdb's copy holds only in-frame clones and misses some; the assay was immunoSEQ multiplex PCR. The sample comprises over 100,000 clones, 15% to 20% of which are singletons, and around 2.5% rests with the top ten. Sequences were obtained from central memory CD4+ T cells from blood. The receptor's source is a man aged 25 to 40 with type 1 diabetes. The chain combines TRBV25-1 with TRBJ2-5; D might be TRBD1 or TRBD2, each matching 5 bases. The CDR3 region is CASSRGAQETQYF. CDR3 bases: TGTGCCAGCAGTCGAGGGGCCCAAGAGACCCAGTACTTC.